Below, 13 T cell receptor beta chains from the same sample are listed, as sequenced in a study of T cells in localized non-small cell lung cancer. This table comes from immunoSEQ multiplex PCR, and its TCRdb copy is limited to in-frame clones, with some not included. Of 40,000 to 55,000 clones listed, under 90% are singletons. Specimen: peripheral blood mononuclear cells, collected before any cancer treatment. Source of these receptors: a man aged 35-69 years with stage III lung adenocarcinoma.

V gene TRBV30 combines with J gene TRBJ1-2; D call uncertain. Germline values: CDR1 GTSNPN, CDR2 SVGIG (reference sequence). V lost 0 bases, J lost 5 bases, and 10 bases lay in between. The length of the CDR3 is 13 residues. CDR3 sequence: CAWSVSPGYGYTF. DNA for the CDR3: TGTGCCTGGAGTGTAAGCCCGGGGTATGGCTACACCTTC.

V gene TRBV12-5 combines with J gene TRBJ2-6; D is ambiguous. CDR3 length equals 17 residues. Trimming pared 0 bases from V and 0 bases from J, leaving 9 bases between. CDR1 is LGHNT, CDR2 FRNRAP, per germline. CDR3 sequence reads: CASGLVLGISGANVLTF. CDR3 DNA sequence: TGTGCTAGTGGTTTGGTACTGGGAATCTCTGGGGCCAACGTCCTGACTTTC.

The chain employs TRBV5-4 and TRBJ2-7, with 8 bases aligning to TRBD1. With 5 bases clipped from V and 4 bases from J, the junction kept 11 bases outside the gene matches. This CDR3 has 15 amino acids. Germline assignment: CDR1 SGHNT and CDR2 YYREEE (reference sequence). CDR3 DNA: TGTGCCAGCAGTCAGTCGACAGGGGTACAATACGAGCAGTACTTC. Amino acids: CASSQSTGVQYEQYF. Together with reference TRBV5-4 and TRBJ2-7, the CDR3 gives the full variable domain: ETGVTQSPTHLIKTRGQQVTLRCSSQSGHNTVSWYQQALGQGPQFIFQYYREEENGRGNFPPRFSGLQFPNYSSELNVNALELDDSALYLCASSQSTGVQYEQYFGPGTRLTVT.

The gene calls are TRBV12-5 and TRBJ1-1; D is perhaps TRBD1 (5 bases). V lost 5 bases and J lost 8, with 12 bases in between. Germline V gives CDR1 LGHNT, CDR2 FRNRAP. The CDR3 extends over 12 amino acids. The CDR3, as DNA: TGTGCTAGTGGTCCAGGCGCAGGGGAAGCTTTCTTT. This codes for CASGPGAGEAFF.

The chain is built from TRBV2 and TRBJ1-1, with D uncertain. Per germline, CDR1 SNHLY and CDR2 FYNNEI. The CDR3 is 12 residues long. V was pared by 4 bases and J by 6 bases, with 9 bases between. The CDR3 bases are TGTGCCAGCAGTGTGGGTGGCGCTGAAGCTTTCTTT. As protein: CASSVGGAEAFF.

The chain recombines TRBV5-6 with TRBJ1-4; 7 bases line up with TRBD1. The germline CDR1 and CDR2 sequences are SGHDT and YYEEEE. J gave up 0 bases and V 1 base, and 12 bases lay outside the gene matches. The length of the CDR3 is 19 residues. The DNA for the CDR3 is TGTGCCAGCAGCTTGTACGCCGGGACAGAAGTAGCAACTAATGAAAAACTGTTTTTT. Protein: CASSLYAGTEVATNEKLFF.

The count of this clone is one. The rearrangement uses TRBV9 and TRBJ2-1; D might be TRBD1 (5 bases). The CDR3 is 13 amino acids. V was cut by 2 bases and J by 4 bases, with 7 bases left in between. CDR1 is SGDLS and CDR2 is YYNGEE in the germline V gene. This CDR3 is CASSVAGYNEQFF. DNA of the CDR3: TGTGCCAGCAGCGTCGCAGGGTACAATGAGCAGTTCTTC. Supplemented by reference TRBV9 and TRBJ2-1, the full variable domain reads DSGVTQTPKHLITATGQRVTLRCSPRSGDLSVYWYQQSLDQGLQFLIQYYNGEERAKGNILERFSAQQFPDLHSELNLSSLELGDSALYFCASSVAGYNEQFFGPGTRLTVL.

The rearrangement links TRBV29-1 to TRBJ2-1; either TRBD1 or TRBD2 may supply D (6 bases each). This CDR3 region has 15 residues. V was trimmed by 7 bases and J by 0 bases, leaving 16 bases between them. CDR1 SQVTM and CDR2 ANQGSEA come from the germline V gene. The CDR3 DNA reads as TGCAGCGGCCGCGAAGGGGGGAGCTCCTACAATGAGCAGTTCTTC. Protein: CSGREGGSSYNEQFF.

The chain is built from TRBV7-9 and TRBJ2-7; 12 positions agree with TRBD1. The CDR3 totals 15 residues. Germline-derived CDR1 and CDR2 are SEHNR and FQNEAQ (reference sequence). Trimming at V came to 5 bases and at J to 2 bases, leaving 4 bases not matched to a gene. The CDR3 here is CASSGDRGPAYEQYF. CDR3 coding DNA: TGTGCCAGCAGCGGGGACAGGGGGCCCGCCTACGAGCAGTACTTC.

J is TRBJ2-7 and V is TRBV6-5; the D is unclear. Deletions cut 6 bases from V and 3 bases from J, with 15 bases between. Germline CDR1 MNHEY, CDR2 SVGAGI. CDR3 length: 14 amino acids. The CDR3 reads CASSPRMTSYEQYF. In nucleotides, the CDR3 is TGTGCCAGCAGCCCGAGAATGACCAGCTACGAGCAGTACTTC.

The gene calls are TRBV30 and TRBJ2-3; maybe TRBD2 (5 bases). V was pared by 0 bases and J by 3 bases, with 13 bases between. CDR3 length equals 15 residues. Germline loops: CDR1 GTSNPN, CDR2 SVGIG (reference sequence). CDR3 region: CAWSVRTSWTDTQYF. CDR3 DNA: TGTGCCTGGAGTGTACGGACTTCGTGGACAGATACGCAGTATTTT.

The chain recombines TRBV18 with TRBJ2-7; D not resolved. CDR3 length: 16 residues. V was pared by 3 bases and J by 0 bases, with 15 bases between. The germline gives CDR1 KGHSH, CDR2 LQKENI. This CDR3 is CASSPEAGLSSYEQYF. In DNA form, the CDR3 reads TGTGCCAGCTCACCTGAGGCAGGTCTAAGCTCCTACGAGCAGTACTTC.

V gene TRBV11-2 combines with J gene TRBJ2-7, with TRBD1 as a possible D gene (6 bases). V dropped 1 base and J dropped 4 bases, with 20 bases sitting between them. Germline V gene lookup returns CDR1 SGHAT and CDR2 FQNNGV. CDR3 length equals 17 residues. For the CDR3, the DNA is TGTGCCAGCAGCTTAGGGGGGCCACAGAATTCGCCATACGAGCAGTACTTC. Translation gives CASSLGGPQNSPYEQYF. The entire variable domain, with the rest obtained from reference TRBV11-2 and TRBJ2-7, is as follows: EAGVAQSPRYKIIEKRQSVAFWCNPISGHATLYWYQQILGQGPKLLIQFQNNGVVDDSQLPKDRFSAERLKGVDSTLKIQPAKLEDSAVYLCASSLGGPQNSPYEQYFGPGTRLTVT.